This T cell receptor beta chain derives from a study of patients and donors after allogeneic stem cell transplantation. TCRdb called the RT-PCR reads again in MiXCR, with one record for every CDR3 protein. The table shows over 350,000 distinct CDR3 sequences, with roughly 17% occurring only once. This clonotype was seen at least ten times. V shed 2 bases and J shed 7 bases, with 17 bases lying between them. Per germline, CDR1 SEHNR and CDR2 FQNEAQ (reference sequence). This CDR3 comprises 16 residues. What was sequenced was blood, either unsorted or a sorted T cell fraction (not recorded which). The TCR originated in a human donor who was either an allogeneic HSCT recipient or a stem cell or donor lymphocyte infusion donor (not recorded which). It is not recorded whose cells these are; they may come from a transplant donor. The chain recombines TRBV7-9 with TRBJ2-2; maybe TRBD2 (5 bases). In DNA, the CDR3 is TGTGCCAGCAGCTTACGAGGGATTGGTACCGACGGGGAGCTGTTTTTT. Translated: CASSLRGIGTDGELFF.